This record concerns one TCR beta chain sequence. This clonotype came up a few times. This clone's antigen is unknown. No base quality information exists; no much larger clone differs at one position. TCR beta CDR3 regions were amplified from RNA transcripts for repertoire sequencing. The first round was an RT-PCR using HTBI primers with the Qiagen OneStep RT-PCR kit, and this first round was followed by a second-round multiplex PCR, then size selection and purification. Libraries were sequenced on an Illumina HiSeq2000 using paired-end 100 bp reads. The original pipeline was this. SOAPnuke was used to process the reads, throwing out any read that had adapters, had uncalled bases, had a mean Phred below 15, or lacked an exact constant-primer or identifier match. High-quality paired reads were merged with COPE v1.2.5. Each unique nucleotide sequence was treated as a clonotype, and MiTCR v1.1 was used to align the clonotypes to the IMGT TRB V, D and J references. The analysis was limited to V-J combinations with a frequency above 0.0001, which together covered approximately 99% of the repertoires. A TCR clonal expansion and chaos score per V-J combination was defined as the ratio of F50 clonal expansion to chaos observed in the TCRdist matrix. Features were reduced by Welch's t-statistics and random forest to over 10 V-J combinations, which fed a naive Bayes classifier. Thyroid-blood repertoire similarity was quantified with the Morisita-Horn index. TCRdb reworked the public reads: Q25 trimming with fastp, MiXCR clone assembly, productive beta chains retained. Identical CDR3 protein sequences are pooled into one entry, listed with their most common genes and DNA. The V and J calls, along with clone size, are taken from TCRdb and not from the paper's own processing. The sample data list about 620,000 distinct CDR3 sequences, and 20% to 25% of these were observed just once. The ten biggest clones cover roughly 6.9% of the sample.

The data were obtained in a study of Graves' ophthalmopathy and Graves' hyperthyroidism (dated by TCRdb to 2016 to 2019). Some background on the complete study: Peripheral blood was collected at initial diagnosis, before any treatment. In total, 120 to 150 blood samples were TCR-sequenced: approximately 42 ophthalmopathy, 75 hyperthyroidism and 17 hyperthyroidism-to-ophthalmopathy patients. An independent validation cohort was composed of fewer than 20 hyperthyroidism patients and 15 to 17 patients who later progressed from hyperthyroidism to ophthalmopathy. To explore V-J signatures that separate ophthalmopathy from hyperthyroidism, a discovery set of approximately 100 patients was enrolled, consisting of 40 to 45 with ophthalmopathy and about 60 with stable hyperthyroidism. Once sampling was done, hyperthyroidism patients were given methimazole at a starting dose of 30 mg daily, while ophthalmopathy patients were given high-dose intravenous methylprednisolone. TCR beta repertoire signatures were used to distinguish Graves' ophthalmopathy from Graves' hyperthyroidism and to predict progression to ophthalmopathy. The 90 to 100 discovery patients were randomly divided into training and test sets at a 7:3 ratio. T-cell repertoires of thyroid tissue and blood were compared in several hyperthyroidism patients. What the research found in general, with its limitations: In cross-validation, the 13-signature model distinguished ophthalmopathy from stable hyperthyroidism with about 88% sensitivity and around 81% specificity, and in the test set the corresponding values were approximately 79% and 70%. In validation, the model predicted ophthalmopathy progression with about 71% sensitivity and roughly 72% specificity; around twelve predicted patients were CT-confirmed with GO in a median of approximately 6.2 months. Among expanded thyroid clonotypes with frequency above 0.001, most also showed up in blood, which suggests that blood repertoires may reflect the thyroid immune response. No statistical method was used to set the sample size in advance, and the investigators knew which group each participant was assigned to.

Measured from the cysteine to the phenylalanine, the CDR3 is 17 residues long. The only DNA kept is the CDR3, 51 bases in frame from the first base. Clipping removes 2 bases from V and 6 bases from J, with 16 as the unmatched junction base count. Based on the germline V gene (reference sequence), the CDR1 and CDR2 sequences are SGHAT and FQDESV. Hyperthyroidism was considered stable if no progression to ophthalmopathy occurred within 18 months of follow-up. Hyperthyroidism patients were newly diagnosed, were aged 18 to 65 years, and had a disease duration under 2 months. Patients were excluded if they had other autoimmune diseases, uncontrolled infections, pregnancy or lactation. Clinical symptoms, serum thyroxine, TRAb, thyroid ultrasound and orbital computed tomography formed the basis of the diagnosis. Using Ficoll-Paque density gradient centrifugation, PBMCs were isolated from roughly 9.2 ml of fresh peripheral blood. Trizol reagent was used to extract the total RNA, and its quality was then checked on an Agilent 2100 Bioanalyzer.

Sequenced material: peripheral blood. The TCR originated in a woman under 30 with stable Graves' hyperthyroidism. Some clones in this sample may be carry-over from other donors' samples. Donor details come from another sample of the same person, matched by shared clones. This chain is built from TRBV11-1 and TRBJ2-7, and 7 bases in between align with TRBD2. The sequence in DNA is TGTGCCAGCAGCTTATGGTGGCAAGCGGGGACGGGGGGCGAGCAGTACTTC. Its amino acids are CASSLWWQAGTGGEQYF.